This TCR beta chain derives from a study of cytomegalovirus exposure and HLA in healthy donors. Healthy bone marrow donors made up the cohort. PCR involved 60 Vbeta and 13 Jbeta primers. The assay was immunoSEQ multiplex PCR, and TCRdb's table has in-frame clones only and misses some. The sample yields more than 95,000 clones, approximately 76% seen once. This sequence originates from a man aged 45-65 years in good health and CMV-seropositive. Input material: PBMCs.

For the CDR3, the DNA is TGTGCCAGCAGTTTAAACAGGGGAGGCTCACCCCTCCACTTT. Translating gives CASSLNRGGSPLHF. The gene calls are TRBV27 and TRBJ1-6, with 7 bases aligning to TRBD1. The length of the CDR3 is 14 residues. Germline V CDR1 and CDR2: MNHEY, SMNVEV (reference sequence). V gave up 2 bases and J gave up 10 bases; unmatched junction bases: 5.